This TCR beta chain was retrieved from a study of T cells after yellow fever vaccination. Study observations and caveats: A limited proportion of clonotypes was detected within both the CD4 and CD8 compartments. Contaminants from the bulk population, in the form of abundant clonotypes, could be found in FACS-sorted repertoires. Reappearing after the booster were most of the clones from primary vaccination (around 95% CD4, about 88% CD8).

This CDR3 is built from 15 residues. The V and J ends lost 8 bases and 3 bases respectively, with 19 bases between them. Germline V gene lookup returns CDR1 SEHNR and CDR2 FQNEAQ (reference sequence). Making TCR cDNA involved 5'RACE template switching, which added UMIs and a universal primer site. In TCRdb, the 5' RACE reads were re-called with MiXCR into one record per CDR3 protein. The sample has roughly 400,000 distinct CDR3 sequences, approximately 19% seen once. As for this clonotype: Its antigen remains unidentified.

V gene TRBV7-9 combines with J gene TRBJ1-2; weak D call: TRBD1 (5 bases). This sequence was found in a man aged 18 to 35 who received the YFV17D yellow fever vaccine. The sequences come from PBMCs, collected before the yellow fever booster vaccination. The CDR3 DNA reads as TGTGCCAGCTTCAAATTACGGGGGAAAGACTATGGCTACACCTTC. Translating gives CASFKLRGKDYGYTF. The whole variable domain, remainder taken from reference TRBV7-9 and TRBJ1-2, is DTGVSQNPRHKITKRGQNVTFRCDPISEHNRLYWYRQTLGQGPEFLTYFQNEAQLEKSRLLSDRFSAERPKGSFSTLEIQRTEQGDSAMYLCASFKLRGKDYGYTFGSGTRLTVV.